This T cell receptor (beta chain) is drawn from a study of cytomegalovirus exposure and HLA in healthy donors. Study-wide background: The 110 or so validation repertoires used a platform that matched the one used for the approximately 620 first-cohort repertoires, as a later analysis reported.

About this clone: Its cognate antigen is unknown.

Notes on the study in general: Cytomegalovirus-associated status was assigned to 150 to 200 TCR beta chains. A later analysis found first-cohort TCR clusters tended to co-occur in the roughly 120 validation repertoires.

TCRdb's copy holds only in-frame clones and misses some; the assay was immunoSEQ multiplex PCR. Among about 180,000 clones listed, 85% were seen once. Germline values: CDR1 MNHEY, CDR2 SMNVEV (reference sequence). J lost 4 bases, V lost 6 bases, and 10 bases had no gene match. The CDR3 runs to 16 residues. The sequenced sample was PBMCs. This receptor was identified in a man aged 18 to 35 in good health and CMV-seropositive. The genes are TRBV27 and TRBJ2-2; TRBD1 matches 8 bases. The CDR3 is CASRGERTGPTGELFF. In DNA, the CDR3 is TGTGCCAGCAGAGGGGAAAGGACAGGGCCCACCGGGGAGCTGTTTTTT.